The clone carrying this TCR beta chain was seen at least ten times. Its antigen is as yet unknown. The sample is drawn from a study of T cells after yellow fever vaccination. Study-level results: Abundant contaminating clonotypes from the bulk population could appear in FACS-sorted repertoires.

Each CDR3 protein gets one entry after TCRdb re-called the 5' RACE reads with MiXCR. The sample records approximately 240,000 distinct CDR3 sequences, roughly 4% being singletons. The CDR3 runs to 13 residues. With V trimmed by 10 bases and J by 10 bases, 12 bases remained unmatched. CDR1 is KGHDR and CDR2 is SFDVKD in the germline V gene. The origin of this receptor is a man aged 18 to 29 who received the YFV17D yellow fever vaccine. Sequencing used PBMCs, obtained 15 days after the yellow fever booster vaccination. This chain links TRBV24-1 with TRBJ2-5; the match to TRBD2 covers 9 bases. The CDR3, as DNA: TGTGCCACAAGCCTAGCGGGGTCAGAAGGCCAGTACTTC. Translating gives CATSLAGSEGQYF.